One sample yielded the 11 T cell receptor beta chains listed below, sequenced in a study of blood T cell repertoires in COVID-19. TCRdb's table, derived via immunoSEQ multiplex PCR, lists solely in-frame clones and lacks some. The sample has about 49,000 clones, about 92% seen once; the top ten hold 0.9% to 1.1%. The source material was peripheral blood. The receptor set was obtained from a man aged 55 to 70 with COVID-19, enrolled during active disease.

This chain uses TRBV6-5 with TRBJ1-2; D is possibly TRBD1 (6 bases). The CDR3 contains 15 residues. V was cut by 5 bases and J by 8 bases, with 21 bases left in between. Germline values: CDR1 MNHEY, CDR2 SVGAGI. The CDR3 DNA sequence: TGTGCCAGCAGTCGCGACGGGGCCCAGGGGAGCGGCTACACCTTC. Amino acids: CASSRDGAQGSGYTF.

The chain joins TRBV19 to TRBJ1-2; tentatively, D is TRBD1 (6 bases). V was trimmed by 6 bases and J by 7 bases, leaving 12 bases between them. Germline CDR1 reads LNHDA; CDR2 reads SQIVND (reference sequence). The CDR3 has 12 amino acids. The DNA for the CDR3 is TGTGCCAGTAGGGACAGAGCGGCTGGCTACACCTTC. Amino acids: CASRDRAAGYTF.

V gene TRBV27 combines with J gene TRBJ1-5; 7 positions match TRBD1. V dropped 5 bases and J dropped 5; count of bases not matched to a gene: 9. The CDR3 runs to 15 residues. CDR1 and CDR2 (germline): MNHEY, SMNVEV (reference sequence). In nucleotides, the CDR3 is TGTGCCAGCAGTACGTCACAGGGGTTGCATCAGCCCCAGCATTTT. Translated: CASSTSQGLHQPQHF.

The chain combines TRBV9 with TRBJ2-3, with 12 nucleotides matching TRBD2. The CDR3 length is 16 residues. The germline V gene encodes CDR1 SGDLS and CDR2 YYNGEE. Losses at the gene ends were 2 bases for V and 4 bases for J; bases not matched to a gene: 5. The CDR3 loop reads CASSVSSGRASDTQYF. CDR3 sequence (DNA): TGTGCCAGCAGCGTCTCTAGCGGGAGGGCCTCAGATACGCAGTATTTT.

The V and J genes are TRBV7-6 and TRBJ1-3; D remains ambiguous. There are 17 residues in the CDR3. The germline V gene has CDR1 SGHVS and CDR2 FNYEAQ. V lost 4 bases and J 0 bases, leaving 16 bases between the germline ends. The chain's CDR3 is CASSSELGAISGNTIYF. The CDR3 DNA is TGTGCCAGCAGCTCGGAGTTAGGCGCCATCTCTGGAAACACCATATATTTT.

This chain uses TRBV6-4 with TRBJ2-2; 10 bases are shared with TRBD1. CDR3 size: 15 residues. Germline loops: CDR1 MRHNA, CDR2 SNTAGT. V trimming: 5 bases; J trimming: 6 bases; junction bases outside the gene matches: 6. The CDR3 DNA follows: TGTGCCAGCAGTCGACAGGGGGCGGTCGCCGGGGAGCTGTTTTTT. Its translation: CASSRQGAVAGELFF.

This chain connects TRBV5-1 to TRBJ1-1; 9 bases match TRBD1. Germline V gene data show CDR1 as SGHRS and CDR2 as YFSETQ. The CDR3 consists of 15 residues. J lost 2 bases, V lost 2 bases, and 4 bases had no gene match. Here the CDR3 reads CASSFRQGGNTEAFF. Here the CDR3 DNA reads TGCGCCAGCAGCTTCAGACAGGGGGGTAACACTGAAGCTTTCTTT.

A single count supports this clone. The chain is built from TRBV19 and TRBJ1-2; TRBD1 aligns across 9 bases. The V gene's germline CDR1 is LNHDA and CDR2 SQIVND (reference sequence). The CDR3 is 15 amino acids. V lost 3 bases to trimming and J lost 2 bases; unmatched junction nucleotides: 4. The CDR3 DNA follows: TGTGCCAGTAGTATTCAGGGGACAGGGAACTATGGCTACACCTTC. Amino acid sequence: CASSIQGTGNYGYTF.

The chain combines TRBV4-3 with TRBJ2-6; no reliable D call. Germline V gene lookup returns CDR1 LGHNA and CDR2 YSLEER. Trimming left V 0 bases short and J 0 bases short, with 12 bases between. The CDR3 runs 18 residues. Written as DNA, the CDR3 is TGCGCCAGCAGCCAAGATCAGCACAGCTCCTCTGGGGCCAACGTCCTGACTTTC. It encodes CASSQDQHSSSGANVLTF.

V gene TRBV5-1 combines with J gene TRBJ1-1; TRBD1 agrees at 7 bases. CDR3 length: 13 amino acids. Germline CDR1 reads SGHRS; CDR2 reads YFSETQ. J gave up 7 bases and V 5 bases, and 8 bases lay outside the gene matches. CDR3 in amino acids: CASSFPGQSEAFF. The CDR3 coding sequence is TGCGCCAGCAGTTTCCCGGGACAGAGTGAAGCTTTCTTT.

In DNA form, the CDR3 reads TGTGCCACCAGCAGGACTAGCGGGGGGTACACAGATACGCAGTATTTT. Its translation: CATSRTSGGYTDTQYF. The J gene is TRBJ2-3, the V gene TRBV15, with TRBD2 matching 13 bases. This CDR3 comprises 16 residues. Germline V gene data show CDR1 as LNHNV and CDR2 as YYDKDF (reference sequence). J lost 2 bases, V lost 3 bases, and 2 bases had no gene match.